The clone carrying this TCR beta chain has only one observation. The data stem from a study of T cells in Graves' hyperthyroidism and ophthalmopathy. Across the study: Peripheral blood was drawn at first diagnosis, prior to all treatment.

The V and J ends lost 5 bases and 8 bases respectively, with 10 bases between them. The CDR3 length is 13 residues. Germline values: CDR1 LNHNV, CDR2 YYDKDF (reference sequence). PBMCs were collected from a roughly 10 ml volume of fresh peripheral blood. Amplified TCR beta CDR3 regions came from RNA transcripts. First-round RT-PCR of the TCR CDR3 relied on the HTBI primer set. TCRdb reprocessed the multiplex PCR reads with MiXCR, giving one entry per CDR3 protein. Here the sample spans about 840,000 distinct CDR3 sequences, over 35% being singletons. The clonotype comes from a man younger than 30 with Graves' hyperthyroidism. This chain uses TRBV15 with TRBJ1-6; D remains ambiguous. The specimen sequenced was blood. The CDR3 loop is CATSVLGYSPLHF. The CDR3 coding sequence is TGTGCCACCAGCGTTCTGGGGTATTCACCCCTCCACTTT.